Listed below are T cell receptor beta chains from one sample, sequenced in a study of shared clonotypes between healthy human individuals. The assay was immunoSEQ multiplex PCR, and TCRdb's table has in-frame clones only and misses some. The sample lists about 1.4 million clones; 95% to 97% were seen once. Source material: naive CD4+ T cells sorted from blood. These receptors were collected from a man aged 25 to 40 in good health. Both conserved end residues are part of each CDR3. Fields, in order: clone size, J gene, D gene, V gene, CDR3 DNA, CDR3 protein. A D gene is named only where the DNA matches it firmly. Some rows mark clone size as missing; the rest say once, few, many or name a class of expanded clone.

>NA|TRBJ2-5|TRBD1|TRBV5-1
TGCGCCAGCAGCCCAGGGACAGTCCAAGAGACCCAGTACTTC
CASSPGTVQETQYF
>NA|TRBJ2-5|TRBD1|TRBV5-1
TGCGCCAGCAGCTCAGGGACAGGGATTGTAGAGACCCAGTACTTC
CASSSGTGIVETQYF
>once|TRBJ2-3|NA|TRBV27
TGTGCCAGCAGTCCTCACGTCCGGCGTGGCACAGATACGCAGTATTTT
CASSPHVRRGTDTQYF
>NA|TRBJ2-1|TRBD2|TRBV15
TGTGCCACCAGCAGATCACTAGCGGGAGGTTACAATGAGCAGTTCTTC
CATSRSLAGGYNEQFF
>NA|TRBJ2-3|TRBD2|TRBV7-9
TGTGCCAGCAGCTTAGTTACGGGAGGGAGGGCAGATACGCAGTATTTT
CASSLVTGGRADTQYF
>once|TRBJ2-7|TRBD1|TRBV6-1
TGTGCCAGCAGATGGACAGGTACCTACGAGCAGTACTTC
CASRWTGTYEQYF
>NA|TRBJ2-7|NA|TRBV7-2
TGTGCCAGCAGCTCCCGACCCCCTGGCTTTGTCTACGAGCAGTACTTC
CASSSRPPGFVYEQYF
>NA|TRBJ2-1|TRBD2|TRBV11-2
TGTGCCACATCCGGGACTAGCGGGAGAGTAAATGAGCAGTTCTTC
CATSGTSGRVNEQFF
>NA|TRBJ2-1|NA|TRBV4-2
TGTGCCAGCAGCCTCCGAGTCAGGGAGCGGCAAAGCTCCTACAATGAGCAGTTCTTC
CASSLRVRERQSSYNEQFF
>NA|TRBJ2-7|NA|TRBV7-8
TGTGCCAGCAGCCCAGGGTCTTACGAGCAGTACTTC
CASSPGSYEQYF
>NA|TRBJ1-1|NA|TRBV10-1
TGCGCCAGCAGTCTCGGTTCAGGGACGAACACTGAAGCTTTCTTT
CASSLGSGTNTEAFF
>NA|TRBJ1-2|NA|TRBV7-9
TGTGCCAGCAGCTTAGTCGGGGTCCTTTATGGCTACACCTTC
CASSLVGVLYGYTF
>NA|TRBJ1-4|NA|TRBV5-1
TGCGCCAGCAGCATAACAGCAACTAATGAAAAACTGTTTTTT
CASSITATNEKLFF